This record concerns one TCR beta chain sequence. What it binds is not known. The sample originates from a study of cytomegalovirus exposure and HLA in healthy donors. Both 60 Vbeta primers and 13 Jbeta primers went into the PCR. TCRdb's table, derived via immunoSEQ multiplex PCR, lists solely in-frame clones and lacks some. In the table there are tens of thousands of clones, about 70% of which are singletons. CDR3 size: 13 residues. Germline V lookup: CDR1 SNHLY, CDR2 FYNNEI. The ends lost 6 bases at V and 4 bases at J; junction bases unmatched: 4. Points from the study as a whole: Per a later analysis, HLA-associated TCR beta chains showed more clonal expansion than other, equally common TCR beta chains.

The chain has TRBV2 and TRBJ1-2, with TRBD1 matching over 8 bases. Sequencing was performed on PBMCs. The source is a man aged 18 to 29 in good health and CMV-seronegative. The CDR3 spells CASSGTGGYGYTF. DNA for the CDR3: TGTGCCAGCAGCGGGACAGGAGGCTATGGCTACACCTTC.